Below, 25 T cell receptor beta chains from the same sample are listed, as sequenced in a study of T cells after yellow fever vaccination. MiXCR, run by TCRdb on the 5' RACE reads, gives a single entry per CDR3 protein. Among about 430,000 distinct CDR3 sequences, about 17% were seen once, and the ten largest hold about a sixth. Sequences were derived from PBMCs, sampled before the yellow fever booster vaccination. The source is a man aged 18 to 35 who received the YFV17D yellow fever vaccine.

In its sample, this clonotype was seen a few times. The V and J genes are TRBV18 and TRBJ2-3; possible D gene TRBD1, 6 bases. Deletions cut 3 bases from V and 2 bases from J, with 12 bases between. CDR3 size: 15 residues. In germline, CDR1 is KGHSH, CDR2 LQKENI. Here the CDR3 DNA reads TGTGCCAGCTCACCGAAGGACAGAGCCACAGATACGCAGTATTTT. It translates to CASSPKDRATDTQYF.

This clonotype was seen a handful of times. This sequence joins TRBV11-2 and TRBJ2-3; 10 bases align to TRBD2. J lost 2 bases, V lost 5 bases, and 16 bases had no gene match. CDR3 length: 19 amino acids. The germline V gene has CDR1 SGHAT and CDR2 FQNNGV. This CDR3 reads CASSRGSILAGTYTDTQYF. The CDR3 bases are TGTGCCAGCAGCCGGGGGAGTATACTAGCGGGGACTTACACAGATACGCAGTATTTT.

The chain combines TRBV12-3 or TRBV12-4 with TRBJ1-1; D gene unclear. This CDR3 contains 12 residues. V was trimmed by 0 bases and J by 8 bases, leaving 7 bases between them. The DNA of the CDR3 is TGTGCCAGCAGTTTAGCGTCGGGAGAAGCTTTCTTT. It translates to CASSLASGEAFF.

This clonotype turned up a few times. The chain's CDR3 is CASRQTANYGYTF. CDR3 DNA: TGTGCCAGCAGACAGACAGCTAACTATGGCTACACCTTC. The chain has TRBV3-1 and TRBJ1-2, with D perhaps matching TRBD1 (5 bases). CDR1 is LGHDT, CDR2 YNNKEL, per germline (reference sequence). The length of the CDR3 is 13 residues. Trimming pared 6 bases from V and 0 bases from J, leaving 8 bases between.

This chain joins TRBV14 and TRBJ2-2; the D is unclear. Per the germline V gene, CDR1 is SGHDN and CDR2 is FVKESK. The length of the CDR3 is 14 residues. Trimming left V 1 base short and J 3 bases short, with 6 bases between. The CDR3 nucleotides are TGTGCCAGCAGCCAAGGCCCCTACACCGGGGAGCTGTTTTTT. It translates to CASSQGPYTGELFF.

This sequence joins TRBV30 and TRBJ1-1; D not certain. The CDR3 runs 13 residues. V lost 3 bases, J lost 5 bases, and 13 bases lay in between. Germline CDR1 GTSNPN, CDR2 SVGIG (reference sequence). In DNA form, the CDR3 reads TGTGCCTGGAGCCGGCAGGAAAGGACTGAAGCTTTCTTT. It translates to CAWSRQERTEAFF. Looking up the rest from reference TRBV30 and TRBJ1-1 gives the full variable domain: SQTIHQWPATLVQPVGSPLSLECTVEGTSNPNLYWYRQAAGRGLQLLFYSVGIGQISSEVPQNLSASRPQDRQFILSSKKLLLSDSGFYLCAWSRQERTEAFFGQGTRLTVV.

The CDR3 DNA follows: TGTGCCAGCACGGGATTGGACTCCTACGAGCAGTACTTC. Amino acid sequence: CASTGLDSYEQYF. The J gene is TRBJ2-7, the V gene TRBV25-1, with TRBD2 as a possible D gene (5 bases). V shed 7 bases and J shed 0 bases, with 10 bases lying between them. Germline V gene sequence: CDR1 MGHDK, CDR2 SYGVNS. The CDR3 spans 13 residues.

This clonotype was counted a few times. This chain links TRBV24-1 with TRBJ2-2; D is undetermined. The length of the CDR3 is 14 residues. The germline V gene has CDR1 KGHDR and CDR2 SFDVKD. V lost 4 bases and J 9 bases, leaving 14 bases between the germline ends. CDR3 nucleotides: TGTGCCACCAGTGACGCAACCAGACCCTGGGAGCTGTTTTTT. This codes for CATSDATRPWELFF.

The sample holds many counts of this clonotype. The rearrangement links TRBV5-6 to TRBJ1-4; TRBD1 agrees at 11 bases. Germline V gene lookup returns CDR1 SGHDT and CDR2 YYEEEE. J was trimmed by 2 bases and V by 3 bases; bases with no gene match: 0. The CDR3 has 15 amino acids. In nucleotides, the CDR3 is TGTGCCAGCAGCTGGACAGGGGGCACTAATGAAAAACTGTTTTTT. Protein product: CASSWTGGTNEKLFF. Full variable domain (missing parts from reference TRBV5-6 and TRBJ1-4): DAGVTQSPTHLIKTRGQQVTLRCSPKSGHDTVSWYQQALGQGPQFIFQYYEEEERQRGNFPDRFSGHQFPNYSSELNVNALLLGDSALYLCASSWTGGTNEKLFFGSGTQLSVL.

This clonotype has a handful of counts. V and J are TRBV4-3 and TRBJ2-1; 8 bases line up with TRBD2. CDR3 length: 16 amino acids. V lost 5 bases and J lost 0; bases outside the gene matches: 6. The germline gives CDR1 LGHNA, CDR2 YSLEER. For the CDR3, the DNA is TGCGCCAGCAGCTGGGAACGGGGGGGCTCCTACAATGAGCAGTTCTTC. It specifies CASSWERGGSYNEQFF.

The chain recombines TRBV4-3 with TRBJ2-7; TRBD1 agrees at 9 bases. The CDR3 is 18 amino acids. V lost 0 bases and J lost 2; bases outside the gene matches: 11. Germline V lookup: CDR1 LGHNA, CDR2 YSLEER. The DNA for the CDR3 is TGCGCCAGCAGCCAAGAGTATCTCGGGACAGGGTCTACCTACGAGCAGTACTTC. The encoded protein is CASSQEYLGTGSTYEQYF.

This chain uses TRBV5-1 with TRBJ1-1; no clear D. From germline, CDR1 is SGHRS and CDR2 YFSETQ. The V and J ends lost 0 bases and 2 bases respectively, with 8 bases between them. The CDR3 contains 14 residues. The CDR3, as DNA: TGCGCCAGCAGCTTGGGACTGCTCAACACTGAAGCTTTCTTT. Translated, it gives CASSLGLLNTEAFF.

This clonotype was detected a few times. The chain combines TRBV29-1 with TRBJ2-7; D not resolved. Between the trimmed V and J ends, which lost 6 bases and 4 bases, there was a span of 10 bases. The CDR3 consists of 11 residues. The germline CDR1 and CDR2 sequences are SQVTM and ANQGSEA. The CDR3 reads CSVLSDYEQYF. The CDR3 coding sequence is TGCAGCGTCCTCTCAGATTACGAGCAGTACTTC.

This clonotype was found a few times. This chain connects TRBV29-1 to TRBJ1-1; the match to TRBD1 covers 9 bases. The J segment lost 4 bases and the V segment lost 4 bases, leaving 7 bases of the junction unmatched. This CDR3 contains 14 residues. CDR1 and CDR2 from the germline V gene are SQVTM and ANQGSEA. In DNA, the CDR3 is TGCAGCGTTGGGCCACAGGGGGCGGGCACTGAAGCTTTCTTT. This gives the protein CSVGPQGAGTEAFF.

J is TRBJ2-3 and V is TRBV6-5; 9 positions match TRBD1. Germline assignment: CDR1 MNHEY and CDR2 SVGAGI. Unmatched junction bases numbered 4, after V lost 5 bases and J lost 10 bases. CDR3 length: 12 amino acids. The CDR3 DNA is TGTGCCAGCAGTCTAGACAGGGGGGCGCAGTATTTT. Residues: CASSLDRGAQYF.

This clonotype appeared a few times. This rearrangement joins TRBV12-3 or TRBV12-4 to TRBJ2-4; maybe TRBD1 (8 bases). CDR3 length: 14 residues. Trimming stripped 7 bases from V and 4 bases from J, with 14 bases between. The CDR3 here is CASKTGGVKNIQYF. The CDR3, as DNA: TGTGCCAGCAAAACAGGGGGGGTGAAAAACATTCAGTACTTC.

The chain uses TRBV7-3 and TRBJ2-5, with a possible D match to TRBD1 (5 bases). The germline V gene encodes CDR1 SGHTA and CDR2 FQGTGA. CDR3 length: 17 amino acids. Trimming took 3 bases from V and 1 from J, leaving 18 bases between them. For the CDR3, the DNA is TGTGCCAGCAGCTTGGGGCTCCTGGGGCATTTCCAAGAGACCCAGTACTTC. Residues: CASSLGLLGHFQETQYF.

The chain links TRBV3-1 to TRBJ2-7; D might be TRBD1 (6 bases). V lost 4 bases and J lost 9, with 16 bases in between. There are 13 residues in the CDR3. Per the germline V gene, CDR1 is LGHDT and CDR2 is YNNKEL (reference sequence). In nucleotides, the CDR3 is TGTGCCAGCAGCCTAACCCCGACAGGACGGCAGTACGTC. The encoded protein is CASSLTPTGRQYV.

This sequence joins TRBV6-6 and TRBJ2-5, with D possibly being TRBD2 (6 bases). Germline lookup yields CDR1 MNHNY and CDR2 SVGAGI (reference sequence). V was shortened by 0 bases and J by 4 bases, with 18 bases between the two germline ends. This CDR3 region has 17 residues. CDR3 sequence: CASSYSVGGNRGETQYF. The CDR3 bases are TGTGCCAGCAGTTACTCGGTCGGGGGAAACCGGGGAGAGACCCAGTACTTC.

This clonotype came up a few times. The V and J genes are TRBV5-1 and TRBJ1-2, with D maybe TRBD1 (5 bases). The CDR3 sequence is 14 residues long. The germline gives CDR1 SGHRS, CDR2 YFSETQ. Deletions cut 9 bases from V and 8 bases from J, with 23 bases between. The CDR3 coding sequence is TGCGCCACCTCCTCGGGGCGGGCTGGGAGCGGCTACACCTTC. This codes for CATSSGRAGSGYTF.

This clonotype has more than one count but fewer than ten. The CDR3 is CASSMFAAGSPLHF. The CDR3 coding sequence is TGTGCCAGTAGTATGTTCGCCGCAGGTTCACCCCTCCACTTT. This chain links TRBV19 with TRBJ1-6; no clear D. The CDR3 sequence is 14 residues long. Looked up from germline, CDR1 is LNHDA and CDR2 is SQIVND (reference sequence). Between the trimmed V and J ends, which lost 3 bases and 9 bases, there was a span of 12 bases.

This clonotype was detected many times. The CDR3 spells CATSLTRDSWLLGGYTF. In nucleotides, the CDR3 is TGTGCCACCAGCCTAACCCGGGACAGTTGGTTACTAGGTGGCTACACCTTC. The J gene is TRBJ1-2, the V gene TRBV15; 7 bases match TRBD1. Germline CDR1 reads LNHNV; CDR2 reads YYDKDF (reference sequence). CDR3 length: 17 residues. V was clipped by 5 bases and J by 7 bases; unmatched bases: 19.

This clonotype has a handful of counts. The rearrangement links TRBV29-1 to TRBJ2-4, with D possibly matching TRBD2 (5 bases). The V gene lost 0 bases and the J gene lost 1 base, with 10 bases spanning the gap. CDR1 and CDR2 (germline): SQVTM, ANQGSEA. CDR3 length equals 15 residues. CDR3 sequence: CSVEEGASAKNIQYF. In nucleotides, the CDR3 is TGCAGCGTTGAAGAGGGCGCTAGCGCCAAAAACATTCAGTACTTC. Drawing the rest from reference TRBV29-1 and TRBJ2-4, the complete variable domain is SAVISQKPSRDICQRGTSLTIQCQVDSQVTMMFWYRQQPGQSLTLIATANQGSEATYESGFVIDKFPISRPNLTFSTLTVSNMSPEDSSIYLCSVEEGASAKNIQYFGAGTRLSVL.

The chain joins TRBV4-1 to TRBJ2-7; 10 positions agree with TRBD1. V gave up 5 bases and J gave up 2 bases; unmatched junction bases: 6. The germline V gene has CDR1 MGHRA and CDR2 YSYEKL. This CDR3 is built from 15 residues. CDR3 protein: CASSFRTGGTYEQYV. CDR3 bases: TGCGCCAGCAGCTTTCGGACAGGGGGAACCTACGAGCAGTACGTC.

This rearrangement joins TRBV20-1 to TRBJ2-3; D may correspond to TRBD1 or TRBD2 (5 bases each). Trimming pared 8 bases from V and 0 bases from J, leaving 12 bases between. Germline V gene lookup returns CDR1 DFQATT and CDR2 SNEGSKA (reference sequence). CDR3 size: 13 residues. The CDR3 sequence is CSRLRGSTDTQYF. CDR3 DNA sequence: TGCAGTAGGTTGAGGGGTAGCACAGATACGCAGTATTTT.